The rows below give T cell receptor beta chains drawn from one sample of a study of early T cells in non-severe SARS-CoV-2 infection. In TCRdb, the 5' RACE reads were re-called with MiXCR into one record per CDR3 protein. The table lists roughly 60,000 distinct CDR3 sequences, around 14% of them singletons. Material: whole blood. These receptor sequences come from an adult who was a healthcare worker with PCR-confirmed SARS-CoV-2 infection or an uninfected control (not recorded which). Both conserved end residues are part of each CDR3. A D gene is named only where the DNA matches it firmly. For some rows the clone size is stated as once, few or many, or as a class when expanded; others skip it.

TRBV7-6	TRBJ1-1	few	-	TGTGCCAGCAGCCCAAGACAGTGGAACACTGAAGCTTTCTTT	CASSPRQWNTEAFF
TRBV19	TRBJ2-3	-	-	TGTGCCAGTAGTATTGGCGGGCTTTGGGTCACAGATACGCAGTATTTT	CASSIGGLWVTDTQYF
TRBV30	TRBJ2-5	few	-	TGTGCCTGGTTGACAGAGGAGGGTGCCGAGACCCAGTACTTC	CAWLTEEGAETQYF
TRBV30	TRBJ1-4	-	-	TGTGCCTGGGGGCAGGGGTATGAAAAACTGTTTTTT	CAWGQGYEKLFF
TRBV29-1	TRBJ1-5	many	-	TGCAGCGTTGAAACAGGTTATAGCAATCAGCCCCAGCATTTT	CSVETGYSNQPQHF
TRBV10-3	TRBJ2-3	-	-	TGTGCCATCAGTGTACTAGGGGGGGCAGAAGATACGCAGTATTTT	CAISVLGGAEDTQYF
TRBV7-6	TRBJ2-5	-	TRBD1	TGTGCCAGCAGCCCGGACAGGGTGGAGACCCAGTACTTC	CASSPDRVETQYF
TRBV11-2	TRBJ2-5	-	-	TGTGCCAGCAGCTTAGAGGAGGTAGAGACCCAGTACTTC	CASSLEEVETQYF
TRBV10-2	TRBJ2-3	-	TRBD2	TGCGCCAGCAGTGAGTCGGGACTAGCGGGGAATACGCAGTATTTT	CASSESGLAGNTQYF
TRBV10-3	TRBJ2-1	-	-	TGTGCCATCAGAGACAGTTCCAGCTCCTACAATGAGCAGTTCTTC	CAIRDSSSSYNEQFF
TRBV2	TRBJ2-1	-	-	TGTGCCAGCTCGTGGGATGAGCAGTTCTTC	CASSWDEQFF
TRBV7-6	TRBJ2-1	few	-	TGTGCCAGCAGCTTAGTGGGCGGTCAGAGCTCCTACAATGAGCAGTTCTTC	CASSLVGGQSSYNEQFF
TRBV9	TRBJ2-5	many	-	TGTGCCAGCAGCGTAAGGGGGGCCTTCCAAGAGACCCAGTACTTC	CASSVRGAFQETQYF
TRBV29-1	TRBJ1-1	-	TRBD1	TGCAGCGTTGAAGGGACAGGGATCACTGAAGCTTTCTTT	CSVEGTGITEAFF
TRBV4-1	TRBJ2-1	few	TRBD2	TGCGCCAGCAGCCAGGGCACAACCGGGACTAGCGGTTTCCCGTACAATGAGCAGTTCTTC	CASSQGTTGTSGFPYNEQFF
TRBV4-3	TRBJ2-5	few	TRBD2	TGCGCCAGCAGCCAGGCCCCGGCTAGCGGGGGGGCCGGCGAGACCCAGTACTTC	CASSQAPASGGAGETQYF
TRBV29-1	TRBJ2-5	few	TRBD2	TGCAGCGAGAAGACTAGCGGGGGGTTGGAGACCCAGTACTTC	CSEKTSGGLETQYF
TRBV14	TRBJ2-3	-	-	TGTGCCAGCAGCCCCCGAGCGAGCTCCCCGGATACGCAGTATTTT	CASSPRASSPDTQYF
TRBV2	TRBJ2-1	-	-	TGTGCCGTCCTTTTGGGGGAGCAGTTCTTC	CAVLLGEQFF
TRBV7-2	TRBJ2-2	-	-	TGTGCCAGCAGCCCTACGACAGACTACACCGGGGAGCTGTTTTTT	CASSPTTDYTGELFF
TRBV5-1	TRBJ2-7	few	TRBD1	TGCGCCAGCAGCGAAGGGACAGGGGGCAGTTGGGGTGAGCAGTACTTC	CASSEGTGGSWGEQYF
TRBV20-1	TRBJ2-7	many	-	TGCAGTGCTAGAGATTTCGGGGGGCCCTACGAGCAGTACTTC	CSARDFGGPYEQYF
TRBV7-9	TRBJ1-1	many	TRBD1	TGTGCCAGCAGCCTATTGGCCCTGGGGACAGCCACTGAAGCTTTCTTT	CASSLLALGTATEAFF
TRBV7-2	TRBJ2-3	many	TRBD1	TGTGCCAGCAGATACCCCGAGGGGGCAGAGGGAGATACGCAGTATTTT	CASRYPEGAEGDTQYF
TRBV5-1	TRBJ2-3	-	-	TGCGCCAGCAGCGGGCAGGGTACGGATACGCAGTATTTT	CASSGQGTDTQYF
TRBV29-1	TRBJ2-7	once	TRBD1	TGCAGCGTAATGGGACAGGGATTTTACGAGCAGTACTTC	CSVMGQGFYEQYF
TRBV18	TRBJ2-2	many	-	TGTGCCAGCTCACCACGGCCGGGACGAAACACCGGGGAGCTGTTTTTT	CASSPRPGRNTGELFF